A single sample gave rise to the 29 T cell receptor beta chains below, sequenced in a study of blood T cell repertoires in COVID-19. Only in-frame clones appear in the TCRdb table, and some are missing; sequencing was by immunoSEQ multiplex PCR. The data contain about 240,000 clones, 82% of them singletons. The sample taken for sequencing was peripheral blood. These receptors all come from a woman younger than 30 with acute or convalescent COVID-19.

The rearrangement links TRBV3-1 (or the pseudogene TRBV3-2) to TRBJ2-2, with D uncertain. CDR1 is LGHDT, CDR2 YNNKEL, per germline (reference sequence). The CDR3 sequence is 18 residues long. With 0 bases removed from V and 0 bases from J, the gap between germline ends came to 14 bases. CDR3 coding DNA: TGTGCCAGCAGCCAAGAAATAATGTACCTAGCGAACACCGGGGAGCTGTTTTTT. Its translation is CASSQEIMYLANTGELFF.

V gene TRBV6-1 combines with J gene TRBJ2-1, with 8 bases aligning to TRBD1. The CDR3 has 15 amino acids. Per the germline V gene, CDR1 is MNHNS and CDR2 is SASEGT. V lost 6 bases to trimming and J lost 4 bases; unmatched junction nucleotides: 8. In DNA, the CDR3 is TGTGCCAGCAGCCAGACAGGGGTGAGATACAATGAGCAGTTCTTC. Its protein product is CASSQTGVRYNEQFF.

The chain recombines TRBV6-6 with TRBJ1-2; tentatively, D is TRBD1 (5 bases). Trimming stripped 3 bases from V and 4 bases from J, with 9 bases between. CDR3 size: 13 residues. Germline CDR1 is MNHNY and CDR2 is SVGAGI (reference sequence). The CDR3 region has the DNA TGTGCCAGCAGTTATTACGGGGGCTATGGCTACACCTTC. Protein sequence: CASSYYGGYGYTF.

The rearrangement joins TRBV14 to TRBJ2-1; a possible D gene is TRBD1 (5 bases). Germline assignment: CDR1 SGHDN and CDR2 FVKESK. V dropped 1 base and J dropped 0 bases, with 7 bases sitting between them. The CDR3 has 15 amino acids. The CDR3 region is CASSQVTDSYNEQFF. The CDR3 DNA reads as TGTGCCAGCAGCCAAGTGACAGACTCCTACAATGAGCAGTTCTTC.

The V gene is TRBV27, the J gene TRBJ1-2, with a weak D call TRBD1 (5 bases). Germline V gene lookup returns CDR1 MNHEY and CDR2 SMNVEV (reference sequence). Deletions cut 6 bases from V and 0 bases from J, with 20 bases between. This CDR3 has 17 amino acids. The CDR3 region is CASSANGGRGSNYGYTF. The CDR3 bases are TGTGCCAGCAGCGCGAATGGGGGGAGGGGTTCTAACTATGGCTACACCTTC.

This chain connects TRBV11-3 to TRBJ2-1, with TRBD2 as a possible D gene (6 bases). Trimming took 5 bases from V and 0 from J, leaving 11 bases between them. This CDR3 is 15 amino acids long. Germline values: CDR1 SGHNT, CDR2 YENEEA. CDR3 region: CASSPFGSSYNEQFF. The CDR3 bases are TGTGCCAGCAGCCCCTTCGGGAGCTCCTACAATGAGCAGTTCTTC.

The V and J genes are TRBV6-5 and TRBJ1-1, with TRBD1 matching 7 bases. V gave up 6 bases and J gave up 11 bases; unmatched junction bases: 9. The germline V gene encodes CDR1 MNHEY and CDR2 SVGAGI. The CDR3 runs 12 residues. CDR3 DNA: TGTGCCAGCAGGATAGACAGGGTTTACGCTTTCTTT. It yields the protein CASRIDRVYAFF.

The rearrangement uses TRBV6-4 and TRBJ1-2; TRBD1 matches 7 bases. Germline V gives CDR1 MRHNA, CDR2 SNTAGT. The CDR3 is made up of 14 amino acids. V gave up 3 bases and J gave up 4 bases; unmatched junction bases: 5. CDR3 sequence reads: CASSEGGFGYGYTF. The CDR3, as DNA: TGTGCCAGCAGTGAAGGGGGCTTCGGCTATGGCTACACCTTC.

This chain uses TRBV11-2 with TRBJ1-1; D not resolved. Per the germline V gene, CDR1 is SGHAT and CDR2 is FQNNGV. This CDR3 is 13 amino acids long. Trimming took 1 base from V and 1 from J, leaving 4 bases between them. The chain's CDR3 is CASSLGQNTEAFF. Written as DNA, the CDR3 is TGTGCCAGCAGCTTAGGACAGAACACTGAAGCTTTCTTT.

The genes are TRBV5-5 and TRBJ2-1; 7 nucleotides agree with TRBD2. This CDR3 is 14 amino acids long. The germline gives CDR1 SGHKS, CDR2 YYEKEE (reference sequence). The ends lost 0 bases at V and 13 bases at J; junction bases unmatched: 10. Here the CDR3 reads CASSLGEGIPEQFF. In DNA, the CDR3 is TGTGCCAGCAGCTTGGGGGAGGGTATACCTGAACAGTTCTTC.

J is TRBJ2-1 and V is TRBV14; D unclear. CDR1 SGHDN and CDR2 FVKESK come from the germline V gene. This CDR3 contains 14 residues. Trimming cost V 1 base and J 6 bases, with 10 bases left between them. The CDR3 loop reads CASSQGLPGNEQFF. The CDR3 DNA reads TGTGCCAGCAGCCAAGGGCTACCGGGCAATGAGCAGTTCTTC.

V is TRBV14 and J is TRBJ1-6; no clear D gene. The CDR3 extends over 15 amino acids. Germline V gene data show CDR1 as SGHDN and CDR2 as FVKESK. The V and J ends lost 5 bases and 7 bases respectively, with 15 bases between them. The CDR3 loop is CASSASGRPNSPLHF. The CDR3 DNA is TGTGCCAGCAGCGCGAGCGGGCGCCCAAATTCACCCCTCCACTTT.

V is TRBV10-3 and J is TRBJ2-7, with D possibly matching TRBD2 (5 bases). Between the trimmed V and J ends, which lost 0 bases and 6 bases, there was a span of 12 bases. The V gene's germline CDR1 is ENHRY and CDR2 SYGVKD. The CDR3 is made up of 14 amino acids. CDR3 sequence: CAISESRGSGEQYF. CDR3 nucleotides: TGTGCCATCAGTGAGTCTCGGGGATCTGGCGAGCAGTACTTC.

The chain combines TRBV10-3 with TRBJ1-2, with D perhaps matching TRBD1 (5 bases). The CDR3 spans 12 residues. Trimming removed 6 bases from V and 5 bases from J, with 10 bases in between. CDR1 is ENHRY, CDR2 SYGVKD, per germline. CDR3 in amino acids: CAISEGAYGYTF. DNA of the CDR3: TGTGCCATCAGCGAAGGGGCTTATGGCTACACCTTC.

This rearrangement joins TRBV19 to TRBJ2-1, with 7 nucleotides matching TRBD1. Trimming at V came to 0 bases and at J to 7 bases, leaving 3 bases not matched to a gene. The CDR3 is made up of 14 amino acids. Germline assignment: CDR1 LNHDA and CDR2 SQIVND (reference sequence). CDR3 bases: TGTGCCAGTAGTATAGACCCGGGACAGAATGAGCAGTTCTTC. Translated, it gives CASSIDPGQNEQFF. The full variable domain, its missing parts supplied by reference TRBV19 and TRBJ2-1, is DGGITQSPKYLFRKEGQNVTLSCEQNLNHDAMYWYRQDPGQGLRLIYYSQIVNDFQKGDIAEGYSVSREKKESFPLTVTSAQKNPTAFYLCASSIDPGQNEQFFGPGTRLTVL.

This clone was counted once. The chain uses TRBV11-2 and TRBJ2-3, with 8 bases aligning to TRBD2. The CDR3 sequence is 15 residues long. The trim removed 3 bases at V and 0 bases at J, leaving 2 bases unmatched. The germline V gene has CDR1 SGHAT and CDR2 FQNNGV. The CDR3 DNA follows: TGTGCCAGCAGCTTGAGCGGGAGTAGCACAGATACGCAGTATTTT. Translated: CASSLSGSSTDTQYF.

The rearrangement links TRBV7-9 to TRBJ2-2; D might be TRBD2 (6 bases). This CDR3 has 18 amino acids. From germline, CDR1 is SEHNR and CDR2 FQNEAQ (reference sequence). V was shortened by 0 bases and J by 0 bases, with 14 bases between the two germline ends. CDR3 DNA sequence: TGTGCCAGCAGCTTAGCGCTCTTGGGGGAGGCGAACACCGGGGAGCTGTTTTTT. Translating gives CASSLALLGEANTGELFF.

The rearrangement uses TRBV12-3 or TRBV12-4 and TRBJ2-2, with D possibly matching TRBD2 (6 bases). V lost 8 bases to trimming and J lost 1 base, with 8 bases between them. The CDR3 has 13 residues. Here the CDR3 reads CASGTGNTGELFF. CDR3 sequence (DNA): TGTGCCAGCGGGACTGGGAACACCGGGGAGCTGTTTTTT.

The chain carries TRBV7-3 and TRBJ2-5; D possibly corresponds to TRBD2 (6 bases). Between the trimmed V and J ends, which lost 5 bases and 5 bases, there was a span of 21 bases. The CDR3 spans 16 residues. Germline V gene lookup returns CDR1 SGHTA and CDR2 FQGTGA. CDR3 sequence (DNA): TGTGCCAGCAGCCCTACCGCTGCGGGGCTTCGGGAGACCCAGTACTTC. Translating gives CASSPTAAGLRETQYF.

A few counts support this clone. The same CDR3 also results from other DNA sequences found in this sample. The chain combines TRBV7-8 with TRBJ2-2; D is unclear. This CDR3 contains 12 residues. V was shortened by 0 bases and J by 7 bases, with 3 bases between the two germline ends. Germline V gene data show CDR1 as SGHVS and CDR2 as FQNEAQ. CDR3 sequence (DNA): TGTGCCAGCAGCTTAGCGCGCGGGGAGCTGTTTTTT. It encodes CASSLARGELFF.

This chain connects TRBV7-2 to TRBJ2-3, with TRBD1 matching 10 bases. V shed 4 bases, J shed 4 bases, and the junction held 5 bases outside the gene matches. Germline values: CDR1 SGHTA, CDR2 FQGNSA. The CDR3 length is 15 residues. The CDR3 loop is CASSSGQGTADTQYF. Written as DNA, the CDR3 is TGTGCCAGCAGCTCGGGACAGGGGACGGCAGATACGCAGTATTTT.

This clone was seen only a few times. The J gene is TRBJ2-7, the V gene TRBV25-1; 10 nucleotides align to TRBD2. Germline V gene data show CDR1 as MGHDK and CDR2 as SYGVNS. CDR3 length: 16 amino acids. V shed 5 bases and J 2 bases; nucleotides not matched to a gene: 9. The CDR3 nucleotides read TGTGCCAGCAGTTACCCTAGCGGGAGAGGTCCCTACGAGCAGTACTTC. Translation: CASSYPSGRGPYEQYF.

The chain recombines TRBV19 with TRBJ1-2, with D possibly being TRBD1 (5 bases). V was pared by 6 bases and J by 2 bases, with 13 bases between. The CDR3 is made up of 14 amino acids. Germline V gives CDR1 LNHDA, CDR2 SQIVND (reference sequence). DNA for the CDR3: TGTGCCAGTAGGGACCAACAGGACAACTATGGCTACACCTTC. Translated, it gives CASRDQQDNYGYTF.

The CDR3 sequence is CASSHGQGNYEQYF. In DNA, the CDR3 is TGTGCCAGCAGCCACGGACAGGGAAACTACGAGCAGTACTTC. The chain joins TRBV3-1 (or the pseudogene TRBV3-2) to TRBJ2-7; 8 bases fit TRBD1. The germline V gene has CDR1 LGHDT and CDR2 YNNKEL (reference sequence). The CDR3 is 14 amino acids. V lost 3 bases, J lost 3 bases, and 4 bases stayed unmatched.

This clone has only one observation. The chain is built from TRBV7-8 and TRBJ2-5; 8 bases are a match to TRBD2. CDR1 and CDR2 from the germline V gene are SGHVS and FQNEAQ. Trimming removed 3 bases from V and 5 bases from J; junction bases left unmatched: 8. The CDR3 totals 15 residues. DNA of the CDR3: TGTGCCAGCAGCTTCCGGGAGGGCCGGTCTGAGACCCAGTACTTC. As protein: CASSFREGRSETQYF.

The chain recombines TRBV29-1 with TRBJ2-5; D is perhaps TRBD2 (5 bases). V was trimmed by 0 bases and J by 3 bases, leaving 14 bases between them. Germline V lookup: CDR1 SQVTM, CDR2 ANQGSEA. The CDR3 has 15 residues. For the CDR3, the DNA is TGCAGCGTTGAAGATCTAGGACTTCAGGAAGAGACCCAGTACTTC. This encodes CSVEDLGLQEETQYF.

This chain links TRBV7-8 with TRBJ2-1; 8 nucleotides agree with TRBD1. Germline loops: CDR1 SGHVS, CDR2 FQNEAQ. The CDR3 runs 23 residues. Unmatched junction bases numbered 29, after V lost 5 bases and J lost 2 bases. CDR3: CASSRALGQGAGKVGGAYNEQFF. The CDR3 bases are TGTGCCAGCAGCAGAGCCTTAGGACAGGGCGCTGGGAAGGTTGGCGGGGCCTACAATGAGCAGTTCTTC.

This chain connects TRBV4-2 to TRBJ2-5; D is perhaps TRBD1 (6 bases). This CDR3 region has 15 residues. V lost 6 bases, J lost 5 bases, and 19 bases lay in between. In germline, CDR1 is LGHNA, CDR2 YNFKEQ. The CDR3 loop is CASRKGGFREETQYF. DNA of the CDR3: TGTGCCAGCAGGAAAGGGGGTTTTCGAGAGGAGACCCAGTACTTC.

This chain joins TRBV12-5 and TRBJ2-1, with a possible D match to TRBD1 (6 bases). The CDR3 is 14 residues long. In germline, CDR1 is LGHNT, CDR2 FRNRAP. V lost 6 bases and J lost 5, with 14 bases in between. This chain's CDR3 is CASGGQWQHNEQFF. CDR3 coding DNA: TGTGCTAGTGGCGGACAGTGGCAACACAATGAGCAGTTCTTC.